The clone carrying this T cell receptor (beta chain) occurred a few times. Patients in Seattle were enrolled during active infection, then followed longitudinally. This record belongs to a study of blood T cell repertoires in COVID-19. The CDR3 has 16 amino acids. The J segment lost 2 bases and the V segment lost 4 bases, leaving 10 bases of the junction unmatched. The V gene's germline CDR1 is SGDLS and CDR2 YYNGEE. In the authors' workflow: Using reference gene primer amplification, nucleated cell counts were estimated. Using immunoSEQ multiplex PCR, the repertoire was profiled, and TCRdb retains in-frame clones only, with some absent. For V, J and clone size, that table is used; D and trimming come from the DNA. The profile shows 210,000 or so clones, 84% of them singletons.

The V gene is TRBV9, the J gene TRBJ2-5, with 8 bases matching TRBD2. Sequencing used peripheral blood. This receptor was identified in a woman older than 75 with COVID-19, enrolled during active disease. The DNA of the CDR3 is TGTGCCAGCAGCCCCGGGGGGGGCCCTTCTCAAGAGACCCAGTACTTC. Residues: CASSPGGGPSQETQYF.